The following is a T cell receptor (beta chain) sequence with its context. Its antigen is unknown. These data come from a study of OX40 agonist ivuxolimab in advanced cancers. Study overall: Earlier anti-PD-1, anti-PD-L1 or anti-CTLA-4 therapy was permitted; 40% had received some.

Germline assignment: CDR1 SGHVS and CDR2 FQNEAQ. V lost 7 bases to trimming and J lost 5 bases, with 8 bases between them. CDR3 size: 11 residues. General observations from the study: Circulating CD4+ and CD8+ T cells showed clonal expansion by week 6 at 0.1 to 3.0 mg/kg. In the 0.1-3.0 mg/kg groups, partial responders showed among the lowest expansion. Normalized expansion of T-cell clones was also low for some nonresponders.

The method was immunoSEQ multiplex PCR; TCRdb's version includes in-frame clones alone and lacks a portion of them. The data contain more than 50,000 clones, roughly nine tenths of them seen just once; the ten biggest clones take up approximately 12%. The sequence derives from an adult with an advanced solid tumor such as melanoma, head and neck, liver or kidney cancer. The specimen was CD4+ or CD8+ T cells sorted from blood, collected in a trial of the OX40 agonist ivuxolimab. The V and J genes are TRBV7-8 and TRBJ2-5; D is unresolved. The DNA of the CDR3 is TGTGCCAGCACTAGGGCTGAGACCCAGTACTTC. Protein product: CASTRAETQYF. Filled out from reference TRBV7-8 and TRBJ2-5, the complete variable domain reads GAGVSQSPRYKVAKRGQDVALRCDPISGHVSLFWYQQALGQGPEFLTYFQNEAQLDKSGLPSDRFFAERPEGSVSTLKIQRTQQEDSAVYLCASTRAETQYFGPGTRLLVL.